The clone carrying this TCR beta chain was counted a single time. Its antigen remains unknown. The record originates from a study of PD-1 blockade in classical Hodgkin lymphoma. Study-wide points: TCR diversity at baseline was reported to be reduced in newly diagnosed patients relative to healthy donors.

Profiling relied on immunoSEQ multiplex PCR, and the TCRdb table lists in-frame clones only, not all of them. The sample holds about 20,000 clones, roughly 89% seen once. Trimming took 9 bases from V and 2 from J, leaving 17 bases between them. Per the germline V gene, CDR1 is SNHLY and CDR2 is FYNNEI. CDR3 length: 14 residues. Stated time point: newly diagnosed, previously untreated cHL patient sample. It was by magnetic negative selection that CD4+ T cells were purified from thawed PBMCs. Untreated, newly diagnosed classical Hodgkin lymphoma PBMCs served for comparison. The receptor's source is a human donor with classical Hodgkin lymphoma. This chain connects TRBV2 to TRBJ2-7; tentatively, D is TRBD1 or TRBD2 (6 bases each). The sequenced sample was CD4+ T cells from blood. The CDR3 nucleotides read TGTGCCAGTCATAGGGGGGCCACCACCTACGAGCAGTACTTC. Protein sequence: CASHRGATTYEQYF.